A single T cell receptor beta chain is shown here with its context. Its cognate antigen has yet to be identified. Base quality data are lacking; no much larger clone is found one base away. This entry comes from a study of blood T cell repertoires in COVID-19 (dated by TCRdb to about 2020). For the wider study: Collaborator samples came from the United States, Italy and Spain and covered acute and convalescent phases of COVID-19. The repertoires were made available in a free public database intended to serve as a resource for research on the immune response to SARS-CoV-2. The material from the prospective study consisted of cDNA or gDNA derived from T cells, B-cell-depleted T cells, or PBMCs. The sample metadata nearly always contained a de-identified subject ID, COVID-19 status, age in years and sex. Where HLA class I and class II types were available, the types were taken from metadata supplied by the sample provider, not from assay-based typing. Subjects who had been exposed to COVID-19, were actively infected with it, or had recovered from it provided the deeply sampled blood TCRbeta repertoires that made up the dataset. Samples came from the ongoing ImmuneRACE study (first 160 participants) plus 1,254 subjects from 6 global collaborators. Broader findings and caveats from the paper: The quantity of clinical and demographic metadata differed by source and by participant and was supplied without curation.

The germline V end is reduced by 6 bases and the J end by 7 bases; junction bases left unmatched: 7. According to the germline V gene, CDR1 reads MNHEY and CDR2 reads SVGAGI. Reading from cysteine to phenylalanine, the CDR3 counts 14 amino acids. Only the CDR3 DNA is retained, 42 bases long and in frame from the first base. The immunoSEQ Assay, a bias-controlled multiplex PCR, was used to amplify TCRbeta CDR3 regions from genomic DNA. On the authors' methods: Within the assay, amplification of reference gene primers was used to estimate how many nucleated cells each sample contained. To quantify the absolute abundance of each unique TCRbeta CDR3 rearrangement, sequence reads were collapsed and filtered. Productive Simpson clonality was computed per sample as the square root of Simpson's diversity index over productive rearrangements. TCRdb carries this immuneACCESS record with in-frame sequences only. Its versions omit some clonotypes, under half of them owing to an unresolved V gene in the studies checked, with the rest unexplained. V, J and clone size were drawn from that table, and D and trimming were deduced from the DNA. This sample lists about 180,000 clones; 70% to 90% were detected once. The ten most abundant clones make up approximately 11% of the sample.

Collaborating institutions collected whole blood in K2EDTA tubes following their own protocols. For TCRbeta analysis, collaborators shipped samples as frozen whole blood, isolated PBMCs, or DNA extracted from either of those sample types. The source material was peripheral blood. The sequence links TRBV6-5 to TRBJ2-2, with TRBD2 matching 8 junction bases. This TCR came from a human donor with active or convalescent COVID-19. The donor label of this sample is uncertain. The CDR3: CASSHGGGHGELFF. Here is the DNA: TGTGCCAGCAGCCACGGGGGGGGTCACGGGGAGCTGTTTTTT.